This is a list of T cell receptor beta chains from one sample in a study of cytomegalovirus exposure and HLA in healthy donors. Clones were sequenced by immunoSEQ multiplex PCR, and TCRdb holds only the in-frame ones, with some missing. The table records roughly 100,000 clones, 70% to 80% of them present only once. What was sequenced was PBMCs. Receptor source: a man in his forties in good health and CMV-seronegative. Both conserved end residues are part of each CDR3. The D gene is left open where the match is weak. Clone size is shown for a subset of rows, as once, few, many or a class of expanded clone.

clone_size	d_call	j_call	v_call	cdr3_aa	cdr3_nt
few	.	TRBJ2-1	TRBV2	CASPRDRLYNEQFF	TGTGCCAGTCCACGCGATCGACTCTACAATGAGCAGTTCTTC
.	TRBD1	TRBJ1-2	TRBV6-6	CASSYSDRVKDGYTF	TGTGCCAGCAGTTACTCAGACAGGGTAAAGGATGGCTACACCTTC
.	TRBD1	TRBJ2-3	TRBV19	CASATGGGTDTQYF	TGTGCCAGCGCAACAGGGGGCGGCACAGATACGCAGTATTTT
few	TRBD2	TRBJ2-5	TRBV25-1	CASSESSAGVRQTQYF	TGTGCCAGCAGTGAATCGTCTGCGGGAGTACGTCAGACCCAGTACTTC
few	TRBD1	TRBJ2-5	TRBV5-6	CASSLREGAGETQYF	TGTGCCAGCAGCTTGCGTGAGGGGGCTGGAGAGACCCAGTACTTC
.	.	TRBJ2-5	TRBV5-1	CAPAWGQGVHETQYF	TGCGCCCCCGCCTGGGGGCAGGGAGTTCATGAGACCCAGTACTTC
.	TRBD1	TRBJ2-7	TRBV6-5	CASSYSRDRGGEQYF	TGTGCCAGCAGTTACTCCCGGGACAGGGGGGGCGAGCAGTACTTC
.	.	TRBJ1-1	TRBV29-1	CSARTGAEAFF	TGCAGCGCCCGAACGGGGGCTGAAGCTTTCTTT
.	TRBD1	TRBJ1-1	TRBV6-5	CASSYLSGVQGTEAFF	TGTGCCAGCAGTTACCTCTCCGGAGTACAGGGGACTGAAGCTTTCTTT
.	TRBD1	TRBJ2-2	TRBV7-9	CASSLVTAGGVGELFF	TGTGCCAGCAGCTTAGTAACGGCAGGGGGAGTCGGGGAGCTGTTTTTT
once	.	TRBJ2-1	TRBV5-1	CASSLDSLRNNEQFF	TGCGCCAGCAGCTTGGACAGCTTACGGAACAATGAGCAGTTCTTC
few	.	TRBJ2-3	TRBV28	CASQPAGSTDTQYF	TGTGCCAGCCAGCCGGCAGGGAGCACAGATACGCAGTATTTT
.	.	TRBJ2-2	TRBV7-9	CASSTRTVANTGELFF	TGTGCCAGCAGCACCCGGACAGTCGCGAACACCGGGGAGCTGTTTTTT
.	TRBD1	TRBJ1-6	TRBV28	CASSLSVTGNSPLHF	TGTGCCAGCAGTTTATCGGTGACAGGGAACTCACCCCTCCACTTT
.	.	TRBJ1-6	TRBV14	CASSGGGLLHF	TGTGCCAGCAGCGGCGGTGGTCTCCTCCACTTT
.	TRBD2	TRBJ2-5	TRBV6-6	CASMEGGGGETQYF	TGTGCCAGCATGGAGGGCGGGGGGGGAGAGACCCAGTACTTC
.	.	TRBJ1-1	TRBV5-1	CASSLGDKAEAFF	TGCGCCAGCAGCTTGGGAGACAAGGCTGAAGCTTTCTTT
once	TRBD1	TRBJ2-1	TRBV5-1	CASRQGQGAYNEQFF	TGCGCCAGCAGACAGGGACAGGGAGCGTACAATGAGCAGTTCTTC
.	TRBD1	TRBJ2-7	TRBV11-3	CASSLDYAGTGVYEQYF	TGTGCCAGCAGCTTAGATTACGCCGGGACAGGGGTCTACGAGCAGTACTTC
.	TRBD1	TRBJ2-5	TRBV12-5	CASGSGDSQETQYF	TGTGCTAGTGGTTCTGGGGACAGTCAAGAGACCCAGTACTTC
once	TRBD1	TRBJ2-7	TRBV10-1	CASSRDRNDEQYF	TGCGCCAGCAGTAGGGACAGGAACGACGAGCAGTACTTC
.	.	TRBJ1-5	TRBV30	CAWGGGQPQHF	TGTGCCTGGGGCGGAGGTCAGCCCCAGCATTTT
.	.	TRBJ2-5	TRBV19	CASSITQFQETQYF	TGTGCCAGTAGTATTACGCAGTTCCAAGAGACCCAGTACTTC
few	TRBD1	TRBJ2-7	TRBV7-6	CASSRVAGGGYEQYF	TGTGCCAGCAGCCGGGTGGCAGGGGGCGGCTACGAGCAGTACTTC
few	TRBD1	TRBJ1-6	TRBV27	CASSDGQGGSPLHF	TGTGCCAGCAGCGACGGACAGGGTGGATCACCCCTCCACTTT
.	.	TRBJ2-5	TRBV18	CASSPGDRRETQYF	TGTGCCAGCTCACCAGGAGACAGGAGAGAGACCCAGTACTTC